The entry below describes one T cell receptor beta chain. The source of the sample is a study of OX40 agonist ivuxolimab in advanced cancers. With V trimmed by 6 bases and J by 3 bases, 7 bases remained unmatched. Germline loops: CDR1 MNHNY, CDR2 SVGAGI (reference sequence). CDR3 length: 15 residues. Libraries were prepared by immunoSEQ multiplex PCR; TCRdb keeps only in-frame clonotypes and omits some of them. The sample lists 70,000 to 95,000 clones, around 88% occurring once. Prior autoimmune disease or systemic immunosuppression barred patients. The TCR originated in an adult with an advanced solid tumor such as melanoma, head and neck, liver or kidney cancer. The sequenced sample was CD4+ or CD8+ T cells sorted from blood, obtained in a trial of the OX40 agonist ivuxolimab. The V gene is TRBV6-6, the J gene TRBJ2-5; 10 bases fit TRBD2. The CDR3 DNA reads TGTGCCAGCAGCCAACGGACTAGCGGCAAAGAGACCCAGTACTTC. Its protein product is CASSQRTSGKETQYF.